A selection of T cell receptor beta chains follows, all from one sample in a study of blood T cells in healthy people across ages. One entry per CDR3 protein, called by TCRdb with MiXCR from the 5' RACE reads. Among about 1.6 million distinct CDR3 sequences listed, about 31% were seen once. Sample: blood. The receptors derive from a woman younger than 45 in good health. The CDR3 runs from the conserved cysteine through the conserved F or W. A D gene is named only where the DNA matches it firmly. Clone size is shown for a subset of rows, as once, few, many or a class of expanded clone.

D gene	clone size	V gene	J gene	CDR3 DNA	CDR3 protein
-	few	TRBV12-3/TRBV12-4	TRBJ2-7	TGTGCCAGCAGTTTACGGCGCAGGGGATCCGAGCAGTACTTC	CASSLRRRGSEQYF
TRBD2	-	TRBV7-7	TRBJ2-1	TGTGCCAGCAGCCCGACTAGCGGTCTCGAGCAGTTCTTC	CASSPTSGLEQFF
-	-	TRBV6-5	TRBJ1-1	TGTGCCACGGTGGGGGGGGGCCCGGACACTGAAGCTTTCTTT	CATVGGGPDTEAFF
-	-	TRBV20-1	TRBJ1-2	TGCAGTGCTAGACTTTGGGGAGACAATGGCTACACCTTC	CSARLWGDNGYTF
-	-	TRBV27	TRBJ2-5	TGTGCCAGCAGTCCGAATACGGGAGTAGCTGGTGAGCAGTACTTC	CASSPNTGVAGEQYF
TRBD1	-	TRBV7-8	TRBJ1-3	TGTGCCAGCGGGAGGACAGGTTACGGAAACACCATATATTTT	CASGRTGYGNTIYF
-	few	TRBV25-1	TRBJ1-6	TGTGCCAGCAGTCAACCTCTGTTGGGCGGAACACCCCTCCACTTT	CASSQPLLGGTPLHF
-	-	TRBV7-9	TRBJ1-1	TGTGCCAGCAGCTCTGACTCCCCATACACTGAAGCTTTCTTT	CASSSDSPYTEAFF
TRBD2	-	TRBV12-3/TRBV12-4	TRBJ2-3	TGTGCCAGCAGTACCAGCGGACCGGGGGGTACAGATACGCAGTATTTT	CASSTSGPGGTDTQYF
-	-	TRBV4-1	TRBJ2-4	TGCGCCAGCAGCCAAGAGTTGGGCATAACGGGGGCCAAAAACATTCAGTACTTC	CASSQELGITGAKNIQYF
-	few	TRBV5-5	TRBJ1-1	TGTGCCAGCAGCTTTTTGGAGAGAGCTGAAGCTTTCTTT	CASSFLERAEAFF
-	-	TRBV4-2	TRBJ1-5	TGTGCCAGCAGCCAACCGGGACCACAATATAGCAATCAGCCCCAGCATTTT	CASSQPGPQYSNQPQHF
TRBD2	few	TRBV4-1	TRBJ2-1	TGCGCCAGCAGCCCCACTGTTCTAGCGGGAGTTGATGAGCAGTTCTTC	CASSPTVLAGVDEQFF
TRBD1	-	TRBV20-1	TRBJ2-7	TGCAGTGCGGGGACAGTTTACGAGCAGTACTTC	CSAGTVYEQYF
TRBD1	many	TRBV29-1	TRBJ2-7	TGCAGCGTTGAATTGACAGGGGACGAGCAGTACTTC	CSVELTGDEQYF
TRBD2	-	TRBV27	TRBJ2-1	TGTGCCAGCAGTCGGGTTAGCGGGATGGGTAATGAGCAGTTCTTC	CASSRVSGMGNEQFF
TRBD2	once	TRBV3-1	TRBJ2-1	TGTGCCAGCAGCCGCCAGCCCCGGACTAGCGGGGCCCCAGGCTCCTACAACGAGCAGTTCTTC	CASSRQPRTSGAPGSYNEQFF
-	-	TRBV18	TRBJ1-1	TGTGCCAGCTCACCACAACCGGGCGTGAACACTGAAGCTTTCTTT	CASSPQPGVNTEAFF
TRBD1	few	TRBV6-5	TRBJ1-2	TGTGCCAGCAGTCCTCAGGGGGGTAGCTATGGCTACACCTTC	CASSPQGGSYGYTF
-	-	TRBV10-1	TRBJ2-7	TGCGCCAGCTTTGTCTCTATGGGGCGAAGCTCCTACGAGCAGTACTTC	CASFVSMGRSSYEQYF
-	-	TRBV6-5	TRBJ2-7	TGTGCCAGCGGGGAATTTGACCGTCCCTACGAGCAGTACTTC	CASGEFDRPYEQYF
-	-	TRBV11-1	TRBJ2-2	TGTGCCAGCAGTTACAGGGCCGCGAACACCGGGGAGCTGTTTTTT	CASSYRAANTGELFF
-	-	TRBV6-2/TRBV6-3	TRBJ2-7	TGTGCCAGCAGGACTGCCGGCGAGCAGTACTTC	CASRTAGEQYF
TRBD1	few	TRBV5-1	TRBJ2-7	TGCGCCAGCAGCTTGAACCCCGGGACAGGAACCTACGAGCAGTACTTC	CASSLNPGTGTYEQYF
-	-	TRBV20-1	TRBJ2-1	TGCAGTGCTAGGAAGACGGGTAGGGAGCAGTTCTTC	CSARKTGREQFF
-	-	TRBV12-3/TRBV12-4	TRBJ1-1	TGTGCCAGCAGGGAGAACAGGGTTGAGAACACTGAAGCTTTCTTT	CASRENRVENTEAFF
-	few	TRBV29-1	TRBJ2-3	TGCAGCGTTGAAGAAGGGCAGGGAGCAGATACGCAGTATTTT	CSVEEGQGADTQYF
TRBD2	-	TRBV20-1	TRBJ2-7	TGCAGTGCTAGAGATGGGGGGCGAGCGGGAGGTCCCTACGAGCAGTACTTC	CSARDGGRAGGPYEQYF
-	-	TRBV29-1	TRBJ1-2	TGCAGCGTTGAGTGGGACCAGTGGGGCTACACCTTC	CSVEWDQWGYTF
TRBD2	few	TRBV29-1	TRBJ2-3	TGCAGCGTTGAATTACGGACTAGCGGGAGCACAGATACGCAGTATTTT	CSVELRTSGSTDTQYF
-	-	TRBV18	TRBJ2-1	TGTGCCAGCTCACCACCGATGAGCTCCTACAATGAGCAGTTCTTC	CASSPPMSSYNEQFF
-	few	TRBV20-1	TRBJ2-7	TGCAGTGCTAGAGTGGTATCAGGCTACGAGCAGTACTTC	CSARVVSGYEQYF
-	-	TRBV15	TRBJ2-7	TGTGCCACCAGCAGAGACCCAGGGCAGTACGAGCAGTACTTC	CATSRDPGQYEQYF
TRBD1	few	TRBV20-1	TRBJ2-3	TGCAGTGCTGGAACAGGGGCAGATACGCAGTATTTT	CSAGTGADTQYF
TRBD2	-	TRBV30	TRBJ2-3	TGTGCCTGTGGGGGGGGAGACAAGACAGATACGCAGTATTTT	CACGGGDKTDTQYF
-	-	TRBV6-1	TRBJ2-4	TGTGCCAGCAGAGCTTACAACGGGGGTGTAGCCAAAAACATTCAGTACTTC	CASRAYNGGVAKNIQYF
-	-	TRBV20-1	TRBJ2-7	TGCAGTGCCCCCACCGCCTACGAGCAGTACTTC	CSAPTAYEQYF
-	many	TRBV24-1	TRBJ2-7	TGTGCCACCAGTGATTACGATTTCGAGCAGTACTTC	CATSDYDFEQYF
-	few	TRBV5-6	TRBJ2-1	TGTGCCAGCAGTCAGTCCGACTGGTACAATGAGCAGTTCTTC	CASSQSDWYNEQFF
-	-	TRBV7-3	TRBJ2-7	TGTGCCAGCAGCTTAAATGGCAGGGGGGGAGAGTCCCAGTACTTC	CASSLNGRGGESQYF
-	many	TRBV10-3	TRBJ1-5	TGTGCCATTCGGGGGGATAGCAATCAGCCCCAGCATTTT	CAIRGDSNQPQHF
TRBD1	-	TRBV3-1	TRBJ1-2	TGTGCCAGCACCTACGGGACAGGAGAATACACCTTC	CASTYGTGEYTF
-	once	TRBV28	TRBJ2-7	TGTGCCAGCAGTCCCCTTCAGAACTCCTACGAGCAGTACTTC	CASSPLQNSYEQYF
TRBD2	few	TRBV15	TRBJ2-1	TGTGCCACCAGCACCGGGACTAGCATCGATGAGCAGTTCTTC	CATSTGTSIDEQFF
TRBD2	-	TRBV5-1	TRBJ2-7	TGCGCCAGCAGCGCCGGACTAGGAGACTACGAGCAGTACTTC	CASSAGLGDYEQYF
-	-	TRBV20-1	TRBJ2-3	TGCAGTGCTAGAACAACGGGGGTGATTAGTACTTTTAGCACAGATACGCAGTATTTT	CSARTTGVISTFSTDTQYF
-	few	TRBV5-1	TRBJ2-1	TGCGCCAGCAGCTCTACAAGCGGAGAGCCCTACAATGAGCAGTTCTTC	CASSSTSGEPYNEQFF
-	many	TRBV10-3	TRBJ2-7	TGTGCCATCAGTGGGGCCGGGGACGGACTCACCTACGAGCAGTACTTC	CAISGAGDGLTYEQYF
-	-	TRBV20-1	TRBJ2-5	TGCAGTGCTACCACGGACGGCGTTGAGACCCAGTACTTC	CSATTDGVETQYF
TRBD2	-	TRBV28	TRBJ2-5	TGTGCCAGCAGTTTATGGAAGAGCGGGAGTACTTTCTTGGAGACCCAGTACTTC	CASSLWKSGSTFLETQYF
-	few	TRBV5-6	TRBJ1-5	TGTGCCAGCAGCTTGGCGACAGATAGCAATCAGCCCCAGCATTTT	CASSLATDSNQPQHF
-	few	TRBV3-1	TRBJ2-7	TGTGCCAGCAGCCAAGTGGCAGGGACAAGCTACGAGCAGTACTTC	CASSQVAGTSYEQYF
TRBD1	-	TRBV7-9	TRBJ1-1	TGTGCCAGCAGCCTAGAGGACAGGGCGAACACTGAAGCTTTCTTT	CASSLEDRANTEAFF
-	few	TRBV10-3	TRBJ1-2	TGTGCCATCAGTGAAGGCTCGCTGGCTAACTATGGCTACACCTTC	CAISEGSLANYGYTF
-	-	TRBV9	TRBJ2-5	TGTGCCAGCAGCGTAGAAGACTCCACCGGGACCCAGTACTTC	CASSVEDSTGTQYF